Below, 7 T cell receptor beta chains from the same sample are listed, as sequenced in a study of T cell changes during pregnancy in multiple sclerosis. Sequenced by immunoSEQ multiplex PCR; TCRdb stores in-frame clones only, minus some. The sample lists tens of thousands of clones; around 94% were seen once. The sequencing here drew on peripheral blood, taken after pregnancy. The receptors were gathered from a female donor in good health, enrolled as a control in a pregnancy study.

This chain's CDR3 is CASRSDAQGHYGYTF. CDR3 in DNA: TGTGCCAGCAGGTCGGACGCACAGGGCCACTATGGCTACACCTTC. The chain employs TRBV27 and TRBJ1-2; D is possibly TRBD1 (6 bases). Trimming took 6 bases from V and 3 from J, leaving 17 bases between them. The CDR3 loop spans 15 amino acids. Germline CDR1 MNHEY, CDR2 SMNVEV (reference sequence).

In nucleotides, the CDR3 is TGTGCCAGCAGCCAATCCACAGTTGGGACTGAAGCTTTCTTT. As protein: CASSQSTVGTEAFF. The gene calls are TRBV16 and TRBJ1-1; no reliable D call. In germline, CDR1 is KGHSY, CDR2 FQNENV. V lost 0 bases to trimming and J lost 5 bases, with 10 bases between them. CDR3 length: 14 residues.

The chain uses TRBV6-1 and TRBJ2-7; D is ambiguous. This CDR3 is built from 11 residues. CDR1 MNHNS and CDR2 SASEGT come from the germline V gene. V was clipped by 5 bases and J by 2 bases, with 4 bases between them. The CDR3 DNA reads as TGTGCCAGCAGTAACACCTACGAGCAGTACTTC. Its translation is CASSNTYEQYF.

Comments on this clone: The junction does not match germline at one end; this may be a read error. Distinct nucleotide sequences in the sample also encode this CDR3. The CDR3 sequence is CASSYSQTSDKYF. The CDR3, as DNA: TGTGCCAGTAGTTACTCCCAGACTAGCGATAAGTACTTC. This rearrangement joins TRBV6-5 to TRBJ2-7, with 8 bases aligning to TRBD2. Germline V gene sequence: CDR1 MNHEY, CDR2 SVGAGI. This CDR3 comprises 13 residues.

V is TRBV27 and J is TRBJ2-1, with D possibly being TRBD2 (6 bases). Trimming shortened V by 6 bases and J by 10 bases, and 19 bases separated the two germline ends. This CDR3 comprises 14 residues. CDR1 and CDR2 (germline): MNHEY, SMNVEV (reference sequence). In DNA, the CDR3 is TGTGCCAGCAGCTCATCCCGGGTGGCGGGGGAGCAGTTCTTC. It is translated as CASSSSRVAGEQFF.

V gene TRBV7-2 combines with J gene TRBJ2-7; 8 nucleotides line up with TRBD1. V lost 1 base to trimming and J lost 4 bases; unmatched junction nucleotides: 3. CDR1 and CDR2 from the germline V gene are SGHTA and FQGNSA. The CDR3 covers 14 residues. The CDR3: CASSLGQGRYEQYF. The CDR3 DNA follows: TGTGCCAGCAGCTTAGGACAGGGGAGGTACGAGCAGTACTTC.

The chain has TRBV16 and TRBJ2-5; unclear D gene. Germline V gene sequence: CDR1 KGHSY, CDR2 FQNENV. The CDR3 is 14 amino acids. V was shortened by 0 bases and J by 4 bases, with 9 bases between the two germline ends. CDR3 bases: TGTGCCAGCAGCCAATCGGTTCCGGGAGAGACCCAGTACTTC. The encoded protein is CASSQSVPGETQYF.